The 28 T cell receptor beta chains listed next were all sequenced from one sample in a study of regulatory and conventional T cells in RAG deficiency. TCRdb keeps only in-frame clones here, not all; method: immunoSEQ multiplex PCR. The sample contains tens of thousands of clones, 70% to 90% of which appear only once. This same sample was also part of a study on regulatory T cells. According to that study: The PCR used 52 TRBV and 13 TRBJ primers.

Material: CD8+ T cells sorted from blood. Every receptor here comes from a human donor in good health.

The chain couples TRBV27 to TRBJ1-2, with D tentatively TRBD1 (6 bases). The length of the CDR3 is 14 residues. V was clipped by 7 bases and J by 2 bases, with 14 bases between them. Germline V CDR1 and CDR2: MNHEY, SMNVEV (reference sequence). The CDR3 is CASKLTGTNYGYTF. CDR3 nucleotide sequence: TGTGCCAGCAAATTGACCGGGACAAACTATGGCTACACCTTC.

The CDR3 coding sequence is TGTGCCAGCAGTGGACTAGCGGGAGGCCAAGAGACCCAGTACTTC. It encodes CASSGLAGGQETQYF. The chain joins TRBV2 to TRBJ2-5; 13 positions match TRBD2. The CDR3 runs 15 residues. Germline values: CDR1 SNHLY, CDR2 FYNNEI. With V trimmed by 4 bases and J by 1 base, 0 bases remained unmatched.

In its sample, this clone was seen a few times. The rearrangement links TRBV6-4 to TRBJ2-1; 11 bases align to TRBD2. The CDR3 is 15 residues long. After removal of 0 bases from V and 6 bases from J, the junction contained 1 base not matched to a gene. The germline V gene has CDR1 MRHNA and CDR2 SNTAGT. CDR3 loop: CASSDSSGGANEQFF. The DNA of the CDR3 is TGTGCCAGCAGTGACTCTAGCGGGGGGGCCAATGAGCAGTTCTTC.

The CDR3 nucleotides read TGTGCCAGCAGCTTGACTAGCGGTCCCTACGAGCAGTACTTC. The encoded protein is CASSLTSGPYEQYF. This chain links TRBV7-9 with TRBJ2-7; 9 bases are shared with TRBD2. Unmatched junction bases numbered 2, after V lost 3 bases and J lost 2 bases. The V gene's germline CDR1 is SEHNR and CDR2 FQNEAQ (reference sequence). This CDR3 region has 14 residues.

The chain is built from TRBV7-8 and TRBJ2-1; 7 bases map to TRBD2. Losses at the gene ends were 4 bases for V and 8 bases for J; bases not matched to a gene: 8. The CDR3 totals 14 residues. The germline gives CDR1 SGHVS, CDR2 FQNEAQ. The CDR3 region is CASSSAGVGDEQFF. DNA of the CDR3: TGTGCCAGCAGCTCGGCGGGAGTAGGGGATGAGCAGTTCTTC.

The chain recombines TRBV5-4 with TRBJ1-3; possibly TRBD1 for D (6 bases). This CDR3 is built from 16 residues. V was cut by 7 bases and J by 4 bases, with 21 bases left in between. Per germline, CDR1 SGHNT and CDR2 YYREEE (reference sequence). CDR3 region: CASHLHGTGQGNTIYF. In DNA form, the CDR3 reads TGTGCCAGCCACTTGCACGGCACAGGGCAAGGAAACACCATATATTTT.

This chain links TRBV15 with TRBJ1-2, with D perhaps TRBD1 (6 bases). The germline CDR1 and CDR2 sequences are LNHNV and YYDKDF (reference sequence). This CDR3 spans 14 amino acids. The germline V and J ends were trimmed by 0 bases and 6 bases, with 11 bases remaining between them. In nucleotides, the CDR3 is TGTGCCACCAGCAGAGAAAGGACAGCAGATGGCTACACCTTC. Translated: CATSRERTADGYTF.

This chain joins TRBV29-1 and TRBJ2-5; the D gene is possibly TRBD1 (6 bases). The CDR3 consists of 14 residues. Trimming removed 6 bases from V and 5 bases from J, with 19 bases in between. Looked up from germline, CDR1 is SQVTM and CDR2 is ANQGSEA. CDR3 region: CSVLGWGLLETQYF. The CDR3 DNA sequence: TGCAGCGTACTCGGGTGGGGGCTGCTGGAGACCCAGTACTTC.

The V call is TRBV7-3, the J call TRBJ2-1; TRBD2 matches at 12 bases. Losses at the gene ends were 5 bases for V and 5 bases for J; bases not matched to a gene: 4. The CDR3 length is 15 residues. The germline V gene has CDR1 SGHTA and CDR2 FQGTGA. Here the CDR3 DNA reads TGTGCCAGCAGCCTAGCGGGAGGGCCCAACAATGAGCAGTTCTTC. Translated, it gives CASSLAGGPNNEQFF. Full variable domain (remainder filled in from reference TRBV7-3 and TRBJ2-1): GAGVSQTPSNKVTEKGKYVELRCDPISGHTALYWYRQSLGQGPEFLIYFQGTGAADDSGLPNDRFFAVRPEGSVSTLKIQRTERGDSAVYLCASSLAGGPNNEQFFGPGTRLTVL.

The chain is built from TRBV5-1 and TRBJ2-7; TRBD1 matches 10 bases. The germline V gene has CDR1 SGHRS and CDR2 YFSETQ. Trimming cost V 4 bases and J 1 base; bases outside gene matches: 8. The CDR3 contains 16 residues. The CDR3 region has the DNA TGCGCCAGCAGCGTGGCCGGGACAGGGGAGTCCTACGAGCAGTACTTC. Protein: CASSVAGTGESYEQYF. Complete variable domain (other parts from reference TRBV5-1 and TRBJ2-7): KAGVTQTPRYLIKTRGQQVTLSCSPISGHRSVSWYQQTPGQGLQFLFEYFSETQRNKGNFPGRFSGRQFSNSRSEMNVSTLELGDSALYLCASSVAGTGESYEQYFGPGTRLTVT.

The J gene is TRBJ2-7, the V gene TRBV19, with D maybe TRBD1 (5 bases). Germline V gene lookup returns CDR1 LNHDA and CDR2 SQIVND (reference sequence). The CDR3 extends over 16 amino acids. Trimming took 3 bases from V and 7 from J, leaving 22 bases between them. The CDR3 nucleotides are TGTGCCAGTAGTATTTCTCCTGGCAGGGCGGATGGGGAGCAGTACTTC. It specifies CASSISPGRADGEQYF.

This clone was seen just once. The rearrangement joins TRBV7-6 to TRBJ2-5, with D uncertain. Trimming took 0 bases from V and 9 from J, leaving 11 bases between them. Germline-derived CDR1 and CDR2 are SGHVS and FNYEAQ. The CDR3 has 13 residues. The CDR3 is CASSLAGGFAQYF. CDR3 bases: TGTGCCAGCAGCTTAGCGGGCGGCTTCGCCCAGTACTTC.

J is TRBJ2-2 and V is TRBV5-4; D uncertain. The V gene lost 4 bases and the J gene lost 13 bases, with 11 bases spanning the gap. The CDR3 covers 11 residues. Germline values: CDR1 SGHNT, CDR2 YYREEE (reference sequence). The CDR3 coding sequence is TGTGCCAGCAGCCTGGGTCAAGGGCTGTTTTTT. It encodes CASSLGQGLFF.

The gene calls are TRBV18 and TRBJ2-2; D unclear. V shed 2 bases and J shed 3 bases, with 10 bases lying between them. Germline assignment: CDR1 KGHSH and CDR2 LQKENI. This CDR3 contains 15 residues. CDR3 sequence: CASSPGPSDTGELFF. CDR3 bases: TGTGCCAGCTCACCAGGACCCTCGGACACCGGGGAGCTGTTTTTT.

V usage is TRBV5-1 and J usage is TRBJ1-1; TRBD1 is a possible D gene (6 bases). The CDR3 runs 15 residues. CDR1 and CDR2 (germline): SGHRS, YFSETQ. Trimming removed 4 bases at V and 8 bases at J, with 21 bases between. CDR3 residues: CASSPPGRTAQEAFF. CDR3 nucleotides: TGCGCCAGCAGCCCCCCCGGAAGGACAGCCCAAGAAGCTTTCTTT. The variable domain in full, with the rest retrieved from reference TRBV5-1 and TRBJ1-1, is KAGVTQTPRYLIKTRGQQVTLSCSPISGHRSVSWYQQTPGQGLQFLFEYFSETQRNKGNFPGRFSGRQFSNSRSEMNVSTLELGDSALYLCASSPPGRTAQEAFFGQGTRLTVV.

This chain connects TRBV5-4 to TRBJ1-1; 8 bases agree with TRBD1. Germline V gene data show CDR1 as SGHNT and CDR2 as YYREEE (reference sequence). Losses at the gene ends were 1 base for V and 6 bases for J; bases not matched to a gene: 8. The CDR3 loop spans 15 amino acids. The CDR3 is CASSLKTGGFSEAFF. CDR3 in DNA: TGTGCCAGCAGCTTGAAAACAGGGGGTTTCTCTGAAGCTTTCTTT.

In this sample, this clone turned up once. CDR3 DNA: TGTGCCAGCTCACCCGGGACGGACTACGAGCAGTACTTC. Its protein is CASSPGTDYEQYF. This chain links TRBV18 with TRBJ2-7; tentatively, D is TRBD1 or TRBD2 (5 bases each). The CDR3 runs 13 residues. Germline values: CDR1 KGHSH, CDR2 LQKENI. V was pared by 3 bases and J by 3 bases, with 9 bases between. The whole variable domain, filled in from reference TRBV18 and TRBJ2-7, reads NAGVMQNPRHLVRRRGQEARLRCSPMKGHSHVYWYRQLPEEGLKFMVYLQKENIIDESGMPKERFSAEFPKEGPSILRIQQVVRGDSAAYFCASSPGTDYEQYFGPGTRLTVT.

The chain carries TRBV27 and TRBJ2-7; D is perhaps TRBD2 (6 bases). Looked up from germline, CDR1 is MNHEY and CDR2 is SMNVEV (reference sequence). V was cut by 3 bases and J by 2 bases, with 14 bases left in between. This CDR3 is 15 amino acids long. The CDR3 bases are TGTGCCAGCAGTTTGAGTAGCGGAGTCCCCTACGAGCAGTACTTC. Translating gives CASSLSSGVPYEQYF.

The CDR3 DNA reads as TGTGCCAGCAGCCGAATGGCCGTTGAAGCTTTCTTT. Residues: CASSRMAVEAFF. The chain employs TRBV7-9 and TRBJ1-1; D unresolved. The V gene's germline CDR1 is SEHNR and CDR2 FQNEAQ (reference sequence). V shed 5 bases and J shed 7 bases, with 11 bases lying between them. The CDR3 has 12 amino acids.

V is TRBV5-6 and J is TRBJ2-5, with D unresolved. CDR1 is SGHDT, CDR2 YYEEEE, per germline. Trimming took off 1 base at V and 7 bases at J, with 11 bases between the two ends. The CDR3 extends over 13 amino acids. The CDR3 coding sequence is TGTGCCAGCAGCTTGTCAGGCTTGGGGACCCAGTACTTC. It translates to CASSLSGLGTQYF. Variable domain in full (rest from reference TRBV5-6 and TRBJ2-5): DAGVTQSPTHLIKTRGQQVTLRCSPKSGHDTVSWYQQALGQGPQFIFQYYEEEERQRGNFPDRFSGHQFPNYSSELNVNALLLGDSALYLCASSLSGLGTQYFGPGTRLLVL.

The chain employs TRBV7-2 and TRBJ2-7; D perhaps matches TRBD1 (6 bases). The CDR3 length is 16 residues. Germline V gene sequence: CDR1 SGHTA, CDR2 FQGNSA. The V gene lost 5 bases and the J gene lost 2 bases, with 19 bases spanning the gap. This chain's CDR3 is CASSPRWGRIAYEQYF. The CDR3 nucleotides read TGTGCCAGCAGCCCCAGGTGGGGGCGGATTGCCTACGAGCAGTACTTC.

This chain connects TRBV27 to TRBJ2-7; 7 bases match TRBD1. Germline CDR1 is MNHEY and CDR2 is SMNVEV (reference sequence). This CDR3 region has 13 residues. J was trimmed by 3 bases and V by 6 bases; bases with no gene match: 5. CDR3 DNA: TGTGCCAGCAGCCCAGGGACAGACTACGAGCAGTACTTC. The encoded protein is CASSPGTDYEQYF.

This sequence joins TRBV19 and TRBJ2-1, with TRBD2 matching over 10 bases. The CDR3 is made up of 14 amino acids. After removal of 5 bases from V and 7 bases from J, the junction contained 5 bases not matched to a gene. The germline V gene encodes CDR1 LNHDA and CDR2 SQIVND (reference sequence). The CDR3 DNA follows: TGTGCCAGTAGTGCGCTAGCGGGGGAAAATGAGCAGTTCTTC. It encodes CASSALAGENEQFF.

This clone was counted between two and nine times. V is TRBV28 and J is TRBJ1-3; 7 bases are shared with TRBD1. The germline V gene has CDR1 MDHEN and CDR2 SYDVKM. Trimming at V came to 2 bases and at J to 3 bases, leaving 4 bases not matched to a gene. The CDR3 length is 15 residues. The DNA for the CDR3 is TGTGCCAGCAGTTTAAGTCAGGGGGGTGGAAACACCATATATTTT. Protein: CASSLSQGGGNTIYF.

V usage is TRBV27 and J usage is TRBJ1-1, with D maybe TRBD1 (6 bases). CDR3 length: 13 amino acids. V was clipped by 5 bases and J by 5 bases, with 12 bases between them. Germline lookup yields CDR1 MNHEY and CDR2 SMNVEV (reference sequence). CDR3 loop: CASSQTGRTEAFF. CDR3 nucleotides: TGTGCCAGCAGTCAAACAGGGCGGACTGAAGCTTTCTTT.

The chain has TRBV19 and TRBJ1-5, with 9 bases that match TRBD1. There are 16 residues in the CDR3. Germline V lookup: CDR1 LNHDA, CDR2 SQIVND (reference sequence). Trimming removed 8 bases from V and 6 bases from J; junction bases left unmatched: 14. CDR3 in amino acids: CASQGQGSTGGQPQHF. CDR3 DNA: TGTGCCAGTCAGGGACAGGGATCGACCGGTGGTCAGCCCCAGCATTTT.

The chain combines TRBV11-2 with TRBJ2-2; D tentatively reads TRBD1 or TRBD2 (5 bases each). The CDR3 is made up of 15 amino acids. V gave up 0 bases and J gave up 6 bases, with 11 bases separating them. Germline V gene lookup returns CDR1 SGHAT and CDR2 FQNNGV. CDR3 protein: CASSLDRGGAGELFF. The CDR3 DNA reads TGTGCCAGCAGCTTAGATCGTGGGGGAGCCGGGGAGCTGTTTTTT.

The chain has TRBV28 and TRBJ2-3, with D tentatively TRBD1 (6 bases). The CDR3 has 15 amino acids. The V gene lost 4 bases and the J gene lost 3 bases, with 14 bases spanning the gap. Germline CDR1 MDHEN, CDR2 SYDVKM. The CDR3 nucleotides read TGTGCCAGCAGTTCAAACAGGGTACTAACAGATACGCAGTATTTT. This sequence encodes CASSSNRVLTDTQYF.